This TCR beta chain was sequenced in a study of Ad26.COV2.S vaccination and SARS-CoV-2 variants. TCRdb's copy holds only in-frame clones and misses some; the assay was immunoSEQ multiplex PCR. The table has roughly 400,000 clones, around 92% seen once; the top ten hold less than 2%. This clone occurred a few times. The CDR3 runs to 14 residues. V was clipped by 3 bases and J by 4 bases, with 10 bases between them. Germline V gene lookup returns CDR1 SGHTA and CDR2 FQGNSA. Documented treatment: some 19 received Ad26.COV2.S at low or high dose, single or two shots; several received placebo; per-sample allocation not given. Repertoires come from day 63 after the first vaccine or placebo injection.

The rearrangement joins TRBV7-2 to TRBJ1-5, with D perhaps TRBD1 (5 bases). The sequenced sample was peripheral blood, obtained in a trial of Ad26.COV2.S vaccine versus placebo. This clonotype was sampled from a person between 18 and 59 years old who received the Ad26.COV2.S COVID-19 vaccine or a placebo. The CDR3 reads CASSFRQTNQPQHF. In DNA form, the CDR3 reads TGTGCCAGCAGCTTCCGACAGACGAATCAGCCCCAGCATTTT.